The clone carrying this T cell receptor beta chain was counted at least ten times. An end of the junction differs from the germline gene, which may be a read error. The record originates from a study of regulatory T cells in long-lasting Graves disease. Germline-derived CDR1 and CDR2 are SGHRS and YFSETQ. The CDR3 extends over 13 amino acids. The time point was: newly diagnosed GD, antithyroid drugs for less than 3 months. Scientists built the TCR library using RNA that was extracted from PBMCs. Researchers made TCR beta libraries by using iRepertoire HTBI primers and running Arm-PCR on CDR3 regions. MiXCR was run by TCRdb on the multiplex PCR reads, yielding one entry per CDR3 protein. The profile shows roughly 350,000 distinct CDR3 sequences, 16% of them singletons. A further study also used this sample, focusing on T cells in Graves' hyperthyroidism and ophthalmopathy. From that study: Ophthalmopathy, which appeared later, was predicted by the model a median about 6 months before onset.

The origin of this receptor is a man aged 40-55 years with Graves disease. The rearrangement uses TRBV5-1 and TRBJ1-1; D call uncertain. The source material was peripheral blood mononuclear cells (PBMCs), sampled at new diagnosis, from a patient treated with antithyroid drugs. CDR3 protein: CASSLTENTEAFF. DNA for the CDR3: TGTGCCAGCAGTTTAACAGAGAACACTGAAGCTTTCTTT. Together with reference TRBV5-1 and TRBJ1-1, the CDR3 gives the full variable domain: KAGVTQTPRYLIKTRGQQVTLSCSPISGHRSVSWYQQTPGQGLQFLFEYFSETQRNKGNFPGRFSGRQFSNSRSEMNVSTLELGDSALYLCASSLTENTEAFFGQGTRLTVV.